The 21 T cell receptor beta chains below come from one sample, sequenced in a study of cytomegalovirus exposure and HLA in healthy donors. Sequencing used immunoSEQ multiplex PCR; TCRdb keeps in-frame clones, though not all of them. The top ten clones hold 1% to 1.5% of a sample with approximately 62,000 clones, about 92% of them seen once. The sequencing input was PBMCs. All receptors come from a woman aged 18 to 35 in good health and CMV-seronegative.

This rearrangement joins TRBV29-1 to TRBJ2-7; possible D gene TRBD2, 5 bases. Trimming took 7 bases from V and 7 from J, leaving 20 bases between them. Germline loops: CDR1 SQVTM, CDR2 ANQGSEA. The CDR3 is 13 amino acids. The CDR3 nucleotides read TGCAGCGCCGGGGTGGGCGGTTTCGGGGAGCAGTACTTC. This sequence encodes CSAGVGGFGEQYF.

This sequence joins TRBV2 and TRBJ2-3, with TRBD2 matching 11 bases. The V gene end was trimmed by 6 bases and the J gene end by 1 base; junction bases not matched to a gene: 3. This CDR3 has 15 amino acids. CDR1 and CDR2 (germline): SNHLY, FYNNEI. The CDR3, as DNA: TGTGCCAGCAGACTGACTAGCGGGGGCACAGATACGCAGTATTTT. Protein: CASRLTSGGTDTQYF.

The genes are TRBV29-1 and TRBJ2-5; D unclear. There are 13 residues in the CDR3. Germline-derived CDR1 and CDR2 are SQVTM and ANQGSEA. The V and J ends lost 4 bases and 2 bases respectively, with 11 bases between them. The CDR3 reads CSVVPRTQETQYF. DNA for the CDR3: TGCAGCGTTGTGCCTCGAACTCAAGAGACCCAGTACTTC.

This chain connects TRBV6-5 to TRBJ1-1, with TRBD1 identical over 10 bases. Germline V CDR1 and CDR2: MNHEY, SVGAGI. The CDR3 runs to 13 residues. V was pared by 7 bases and J by 5 bases, with 4 bases of the junction left unmatched. The CDR3 reads CASIDRGQTEAFF. CDR3 coding DNA: TGTGCCAGCATTGACAGGGGGCAAACTGAAGCTTTCTTT.

The sample holds a few counts of this clone. The rearrangement uses TRBV7-9 and TRBJ1-1; TRBD1 matches at 10 bases. Germline loops: CDR1 SEHNR, CDR2 FQNEAQ (reference sequence). V was clipped by 5 bases and J by 5 bases; unmatched bases: 2. This CDR3 contains 13 residues. This chain's CDR3 is CASSEGQGTEAFF. DNA of the CDR3: TGTGCCAGCAGCGAGGGACAGGGGACTGAAGCTTTCTTT.

V and J are TRBV18 and TRBJ1-4; 7 positions agree with TRBD1. V was pared by 5 bases and J by 2 bases, with 2 bases of the junction left unmatched. Germline assignment: CDR1 KGHSH and CDR2 LQKENI. This CDR3 spans 14 amino acids. The CDR3, as DNA: TGTGCCAGCTCAGCACAGGGGACTAATGAAAAACTGTTTTTT. It encodes CASSAQGTNEKLFF.

The chain recombines TRBV28 with TRBJ1-5, with D perhaps matching TRBD1 (6 bases). The V gene lost 2 bases and the J gene lost 8 bases, with 13 bases spanning the gap. Germline V lookup: CDR1 MDHEN, CDR2 SYDVKM. There are 14 residues in the CDR3. The CDR3 DNA sequence: TGTGCCAGCAGTTTAGGGGGGGCCTGGGAGCCCCAGCATTTT. Translation gives CASSLGGAWEPQHF.

The V call is TRBV18, the J call TRBJ1-2; D is perhaps TRBD1 (5 bases). The length of the CDR3 is 15 residues. V was shortened by 3 bases and J by 3 bases, with 14 bases between the two germline ends. Looked up from germline, CDR1 is KGHSH and CDR2 is LQKENI. The CDR3: CASSPGGGVDYGYTF. CDR3 nucleotide sequence: TGTGCCAGCTCACCGGGGGGAGGCGTTGACTATGGCTACACCTTC.

Only one count was recorded for this clone. The chain couples TRBV4-1 to TRBJ1-4; the D is unclear. Germline V CDR1 and CDR2: MGHRA, YSYEKL. The ends were cut back, 5 bases at V and 2 bases at J, with 12 bases in the middle. The CDR3 runs 15 residues. The CDR3: CASSVAVGTNEKLFF. The CDR3 DNA is TGCGCCAGCAGCGTGGCTGTGGGCACTAATGAAAAACTGTTTTTT.

The chain recombines TRBV19 with TRBJ1-1; D is possibly TRBD1 (5 bases). This CDR3 region has 15 residues. Trimming removed 3 bases from V and 0 bases from J, with 11 bases in between. From germline, CDR1 is LNHDA and CDR2 SQIVND (reference sequence). DNA for the CDR3: TGTGCCAGTAGTATGGGGGGGTACTTGAACACTGAAGCTTTCTTT. Encoded protein: CASSMGGYLNTEAFF.

The chain couples TRBV1 to TRBJ1-5; the DNA was not used to check the table's D call, TRBD1. TRBV1 is reported as a pseudogene. The CDR3 runs 15 residues. CDR3 coding DNA: TGCACCAGCAGCCAAGATAGGGGAAGCAATCAGCCCCAGCATTTT. Its protein is CTSSQDRGSNQPQHF.

This chain links TRBV2 with TRBJ1-5, with D hard to call. Germline CDR1 reads SNHLY; CDR2 reads FYNNEI. The V end was cut by 0 bases, the J end by 9 bases, with 12 bases between. CDR3 length: 14 residues. The CDR3 is CASSEARVGLPQHF. In DNA form, the CDR3 reads TGTGCCAGCAGTGAAGCCCGGGTTGGACTGCCCCAGCATTTT.

This clone was observed a single time. The same CDR3 is also encoded by other DNA sequences in this sample. The chain recombines TRBV28 with TRBJ2-4, with no clear D. V was cut by 5 bases and J by 5 bases, with 7 bases left in between. This CDR3 has 12 residues. CDR1 and CDR2 (germline): MDHEN, SYDVKM. The CDR3 DNA follows: TGTGCCAGCAGTCCCCCCGAAAACATTCAGTACTTC. Translated: CASSPPENIQYF.

This chain joins TRBV2 and TRBJ2-7, with D maybe TRBD2 (5 bases). The CDR3 covers 13 residues. The V end lost 2 bases, the J end lost 5 bases, and 10 bases lay between the germline ends. The germline V gene has CDR1 SNHLY and CDR2 FYNNEI. The CDR3 nucleotides read TGTGCCAGCAGTGAATATCGGGGTGACGAGCAGTACTTC. It specifies CASSEYRGDEQYF.

This sequence joins TRBV6-5 and TRBJ1-1; TRBD1 matches 9 bases. CDR1 and CDR2 (germline): MNHEY, SVGAGI. V was clipped by 5 bases and J by 10 bases; unmatched bases: 11. The CDR3 covers 14 residues. Here the CDR3 DNA reads TGTGCCAGCAGTCTCGGGACAGGGCAAGTAGGAGCTTTCTTT. Translating it yields CASSLGTGQVGAFF.

The chain has TRBV25-1 and TRBJ2-7; 7 nucleotides align to TRBD2. Germline V gives CDR1 MGHDK, CDR2 SYGVNS. V dropped 4 bases and J dropped 3; count of bases not matched to a gene: 3. This CDR3 region has 13 residues. CDR3 sequence (DNA): TGTGCCAGCAGTGCGGGGGGAGGCTACGAGCAGTACTTC. Translated, it gives CASSAGGGYEQYF.

The rearrangement links TRBV29-1 to TRBJ1-2, with 7 bases lining up with TRBD1. The ends lost 5 bases at V and 4 bases at J; junction bases unmatched: 10. CDR1 and CDR2 (germline): SQVTM, ANQGSEA. The CDR3 is 14 residues long. The CDR3 spells CSVTGQENTYGYTF. As DNA, the CDR3 is TGCAGCGTTACCGGACAGGAAAACACCTATGGCTACACCTTC. Filled out from reference TRBV29-1 and TRBJ1-2, the complete variable domain reads SAVISQKPSRDICQRGTSLTIQCQVDSQVTMMFWYRQQPGQSLTLIATANQGSEATYESGFVIDKFPISRPNLTFSTLTVSNMSPEDSSIYLCSVTGQENTYGYTFGSGTRLTVV.

J is TRBJ1-6 and V is TRBV5-1, with TRBD1 matching 7 bases. Germline V gene sequence: CDR1 SGHRS, CDR2 YFSETQ. V gave up 7 bases and J gave up 0 bases; unmatched junction bases: 4. The CDR3 covers 15 residues. CDR3 sequence: CASRRDSSYNSPLHF. For the CDR3, the DNA is TGCGCCAGCCGCCGGGACAGCTCCTATAATTCACCCCTCCACTTT.

The CDR3 sequence: CASSPNTGGSNTIYF. In DNA, the CDR3 is TGTGCCAGCTCACCAAACACAGGGGGATCCAACACCATATATTTT. The J gene is TRBJ1-3, the V gene TRBV18; 8 bases match TRBD1. Trimming took 2 bases from V and 7 from J; bases not matched to a gene: 7. Germline loops: CDR1 KGHSH, CDR2 LQKENI. The CDR3 consists of 15 residues.

The V and J genes are TRBV7-2 and TRBJ1-1; D unresolved. Germline CDR1 SGHTA, CDR2 FQGNSA. Trimming left V 6 bases short and J 2 bases short, with 16 bases between. The CDR3 runs 15 residues. The CDR3, as DNA: TGTGCCAGCAGGCTAACCGGGAATTCAAACACTGAAGCTTTCTTT. It codes for CASRLTGNSNTEAFF.

The chain couples TRBV7-9 to TRBJ2-4; tentatively, D is TRBD2 (5 bases). The V and J ends lost 3 bases and 0 bases respectively, with 12 bases between them. CDR3 size: 16 residues. CDR1 and CDR2 (germline): SEHNR, FQNEAQ (reference sequence). The CDR3 loop is CASSFGGSLAKNIQYF. The CDR3 DNA reads TGTGCCAGCAGCTTCGGCGGGTCACTAGCCAAAAACATTCAGTACTTC. Filled out from reference TRBV7-9 and TRBJ2-4, the complete variable domain reads DTGVSQNPRHKITKRGQNVTFRCDPISEHNRLYWYRQTLGQGPEFLTYFQNEAQLEKSRLLSDRFSAERPKGSFSTLEIQRTEQGDSAMYLCASSFGGSLAKNIQYFGAGTRLSVL.